The 16 T cell receptor beta chains below come from one sample, sequenced in a study of blood T cell repertoires in COVID-19 (dated by TCRdb to the early 2020s). Library preparation employed the immunoSEQ multiplex PCR assay. Drawn from immuneACCESS, this table holds only the in-frame rearrangements with V and J called that TCRdb kept. Clones are partly lost; checked studies trace under half to an unresolved V gene and leave the rest unexplained. A total of more than 85,000 clones appear in this sample, approximately 87% of them only once. The ten largest clones take up approximately 18% of the sample. The material sequenced was peripheral blood. These receptors were taken from a woman aged 60-75 years with acute or convalescent COVID-19.

The chain has TRBV9 and TRBJ2-5; 14 positions agree with TRBD2. The germline V gene encodes CDR1 SGDLS and CDR2 YYNGEE. The CDR3 runs 16 residues. V was clipped by 4 bases and J by 5 bases; unmatched bases: 7. The CDR3 nucleotides read TGTGCCAGCAGCCCAGCGACTAGCGGGAGGGGGGAGACCCAGTACTTC. Residues: CASSPATSGRGETQYF.

CDR3 protein: CASSPYEADGGYTF. The CDR3 coding sequence is TGTGCCAGCAGCCCTTATGAGGCAGATGGAGGCTACACCTTC. The chain joins TRBV5-4 to TRBJ1-2; no clear D. CDR3 length equals 14 residues. The V gene's germline CDR1 is SGHNT and CDR2 YYREEE (reference sequence). V was clipped by 4 bases and J by 8 bases, with 18 bases between them.

The rearrangement joins TRBV5-6 to TRBJ1-3; D possibly corresponds to TRBD1 (5 bases). Germline V gives CDR1 SGHDT, CDR2 YYEEEE. V gave up 1 base and J gave up 4 bases, with 9 bases separating them. The CDR3 is 14 residues long. The CDR3 reads CASSLYRTGNTIYF. The CDR3 coding sequence is TGTGCCAGCAGCTTGTACAGGACGGGAAACACCATATATTTT.

This clone was seen a single time. V and J are TRBV3-1 (or the pseudogene TRBV3-2) and TRBJ1-1, with 7 bases that match TRBD1. The V and J ends lost 2 bases and 3 bases, in that order; junction bases with no gene match: 3. Germline V CDR1 and CDR2: LGHDT, YNNKEL (reference sequence). The CDR3 extends over 14 amino acids. The CDR3 bases are TGTGCCAGCAGCCAAACGAGGGGGCACACTGAAGCTTTCTTT. It encodes CASSQTRGHTEAFF.

J is TRBJ1-1 and V is TRBV12-3 or TRBV12-4; the D is unclear. V dropped 4 bases and J dropped 3 bases, with 9 bases sitting between them. The CDR3 is made up of 13 amino acids. This CDR3 is CASSSLLYTEAFF. The CDR3 region has the DNA TGTGCCAGCAGTTCACTACTATACACTGAAGCTTTCTTT.

The CDR3 spells CASSLLAGPYEQYF. The CDR3, as DNA: TGTGCCAGCAGCTTACTAGCGGGACCCTACGAGCAGTACTTC. The J gene is TRBJ2-7, the V gene TRBV7-8, with 9 bases lining up with TRBD2. Trimming cost V 2 bases and J 2 bases; bases outside gene matches: 1. The germline CDR1 and CDR2 sequences are SGHVS and FQNEAQ. The CDR3 runs 14 residues.

This clone occurred a few times. This chain joins TRBV28 and TRBJ1-2; D might be TRBD1 (5 bases). Trimming stripped 5 bases from V and 7 bases from J, with 11 bases between. CDR1 is MDHEN, CDR2 SYDVKM, per germline. This CDR3 contains 12 residues. The DNA of the CDR3 is TGTGCCAGCAGTCAAACGACAGTTGGCTACACCTTC. It translates to CASSQTTVGYTF.

V usage is TRBV29-1 and J usage is TRBJ1-1; no reliable D call. Germline loops: CDR1 SQVTM, CDR2 ANQGSEA. Trimming cost V 4 bases and J 1 base, with 7 bases left between them. The CDR3 runs 12 residues. CDR3 in DNA: TGCAGCGTTGCTACGGGGAACACTGAAGCTTTCTTT. Amino acid sequence: CSVATGNTEAFF.

The chain recombines TRBV5-1 with TRBJ2-7; 9 bases match TRBD1. The CDR3 has 13 residues. V shed 6 bases and J 8 bases; nucleotides not matched to a gene: 9. Germline V gene sequence: CDR1 SGHRS, CDR2 YFSETQ. The CDR3 DNA follows: TGCGCCAGCATCGGGACAGGGTCTATCAAGCAGTACTTC. This gives the protein CASIGTGSIKQYF.

CDR3 DNA sequence: TGTGCCAGCAAAGCGGGGCTCACAGATACGCAGTATTTT. Translation gives CASKAGLTDTQYF. The J gene is TRBJ2-3, the V gene TRBV12-3 or TRBV12-4; 7 bases align to TRBD2. The junction had 3 bases not matched to a gene; V was cut back by 7 bases and J by 2 bases. CDR3 length equals 13 residues.

This clone was observed a handful of times. J is TRBJ1-6 and V is TRBV19; D gene unclear. Germline lookup yields CDR1 LNHDA and CDR2 SQIVND (reference sequence). V was pared by 11 bases and J by 4 bases, with 9 bases between. This CDR3 is 12 amino acids long. The CDR3 sequence: CACRDYNSPLHF. CDR3 nucleotides: TGTGCCTGCCGGGATTATAATTCACCCCTCCACTTT.

This rearrangement joins TRBV3-1 (or the pseudogene TRBV3-2) to TRBJ2-1, with TRBD2 matching over 7 bases. Germline lookup yields CDR1 LGHDT and CDR2 YNNKEL (reference sequence). The V and J ends lost 4 bases and 4 bases, in that order; junction bases with no gene match: 10. CDR3 length: 16 amino acids. The CDR3 sequence: CASSRLSGRSYNEQFF. The CDR3 bases are TGTGCCAGCAGCCGTCTTAGCGGGCGGAGTTACAATGAGCAGTTCTTC.

V usage is TRBV10-2 and J usage is TRBJ2-1; a weak D match, TRBD2 (5 bases). Germline CDR1 reads WSHSY; CDR2 reads SAAADI. The CDR3 length is 13 residues. V was trimmed by 11 bases and J by 1 base, leaving 12 bases between them. This chain's CDR3 is CAGARTSYNEQFF. The CDR3 coding sequence is TGCGCCGGAGCTAGGACTTCCTACAATGAGCAGTTCTTC.

V gene TRBV18 combines with J gene TRBJ2-2; 11 bases are shared with TRBD2. V was pared by 8 bases and J by 0 bases, with 11 bases of the junction left unmatched. CDR3 length equals 18 residues. CDR1 and CDR2 from the germline V gene are KGHSH and LQKENI. Here the CDR3 DNA reads TGTGCCAGCCACCCTCTCCTAGCGGGGGGTTCGAACACCGGGGAGCTGTTTTTT. Translating it yields CASHPLLAGGSNTGELFF. Combining the CDR3 with reference TRBV18 and TRBJ2-2 gives the whole variable domain NAGVMQNPRHLVRRRGQEARLRCSPMKGHSHVYWYRQLPEEGLKFMVYLQKENIIDESGMPKERFSAEFPKEGPSILRIQQVVRGDSAAYFCASHPLLAGGSNTGELFFGEGSRLTVL.

The chain employs TRBV5-4 and TRBJ2-3; TRBD2 is a possible D gene (5 bases). V lost 4 bases, J lost 2 bases, and 11 bases lay in between. CDR3 length: 14 residues. From germline, CDR1 is SGHNT and CDR2 YYREEE (reference sequence). CDR3: CASSPDFYTDTQYF. As DNA, the CDR3 is TGTGCCAGCAGCCCGGACTTTTACACAGATACGCAGTATTTT.

The chain recombines TRBV28 with TRBJ2-7, with a tentative D call TRBD2 (6 bases). The CDR3 is 12 amino acids. Germline assignment: CDR1 MDHEN and CDR2 SYDVKM. V gave up 10 bases and J gave up 3 bases, with 13 bases separating them. The CDR3 loop reads CATSEGVYEQYF. The CDR3 coding sequence is TGTGCCACATCGGAGGGCGTCTACGAGCAGTACTTC. The complete variable domain, with remaining parts taken from reference TRBV28 and TRBJ2-7, reads DVKVTQSSRYLVKRTGEKVFLECVQDMDHENMFWYRQDPGLGLRLIYFSYDVKMKEKGDIPEGYSVSREKKERFSLILESASTNQTSMYLCATSEGVYEQYFGPGTRLTVT.